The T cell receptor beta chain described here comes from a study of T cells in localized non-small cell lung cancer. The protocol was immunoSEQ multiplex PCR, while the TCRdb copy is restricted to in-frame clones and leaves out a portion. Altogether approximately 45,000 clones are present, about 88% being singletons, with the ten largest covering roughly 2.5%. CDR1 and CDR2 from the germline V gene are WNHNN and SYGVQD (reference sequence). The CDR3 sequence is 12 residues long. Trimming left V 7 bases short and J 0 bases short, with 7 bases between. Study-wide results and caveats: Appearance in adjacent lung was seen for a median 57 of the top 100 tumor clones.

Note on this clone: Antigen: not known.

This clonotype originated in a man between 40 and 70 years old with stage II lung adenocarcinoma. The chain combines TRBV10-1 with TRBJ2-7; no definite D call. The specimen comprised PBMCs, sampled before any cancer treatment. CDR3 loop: CASTESSYEQYV. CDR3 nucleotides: TGCGCCAGCACCGAAAGCTCCTACGAGCAGTACGTC.